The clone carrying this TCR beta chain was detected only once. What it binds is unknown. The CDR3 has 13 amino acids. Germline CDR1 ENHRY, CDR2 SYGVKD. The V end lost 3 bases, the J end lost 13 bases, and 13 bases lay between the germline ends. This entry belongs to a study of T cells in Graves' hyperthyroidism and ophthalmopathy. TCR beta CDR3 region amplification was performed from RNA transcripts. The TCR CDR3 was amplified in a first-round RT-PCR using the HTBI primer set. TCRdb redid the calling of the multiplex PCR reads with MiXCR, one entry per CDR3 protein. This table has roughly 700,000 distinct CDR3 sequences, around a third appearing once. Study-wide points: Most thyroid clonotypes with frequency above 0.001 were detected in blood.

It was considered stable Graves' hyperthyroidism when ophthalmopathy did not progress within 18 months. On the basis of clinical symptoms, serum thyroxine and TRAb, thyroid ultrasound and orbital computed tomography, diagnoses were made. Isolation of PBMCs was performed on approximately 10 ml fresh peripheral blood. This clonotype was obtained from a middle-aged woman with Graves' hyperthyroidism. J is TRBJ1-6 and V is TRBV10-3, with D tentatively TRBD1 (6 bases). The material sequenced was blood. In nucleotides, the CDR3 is TGTGCCATCAGTGATGGAAGGGGGAACCCCCTCCACTTT. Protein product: CAISDGRGNPLHF.